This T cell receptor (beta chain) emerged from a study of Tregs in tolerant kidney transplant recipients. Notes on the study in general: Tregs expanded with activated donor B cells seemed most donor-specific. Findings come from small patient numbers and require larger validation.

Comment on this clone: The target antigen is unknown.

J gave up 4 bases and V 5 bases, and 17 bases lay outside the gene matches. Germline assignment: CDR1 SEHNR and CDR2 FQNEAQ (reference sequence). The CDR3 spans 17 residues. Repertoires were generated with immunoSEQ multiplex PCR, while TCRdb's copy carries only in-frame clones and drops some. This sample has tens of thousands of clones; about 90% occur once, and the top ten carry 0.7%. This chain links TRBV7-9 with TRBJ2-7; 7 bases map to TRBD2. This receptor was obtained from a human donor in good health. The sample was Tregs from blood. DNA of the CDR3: TGTGCCAGCAGCGTTGGAGGACCGGGGGAGGGCCGTTACGAGCAGTACTTC. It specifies CASSVGGPGEGRYEQYF.